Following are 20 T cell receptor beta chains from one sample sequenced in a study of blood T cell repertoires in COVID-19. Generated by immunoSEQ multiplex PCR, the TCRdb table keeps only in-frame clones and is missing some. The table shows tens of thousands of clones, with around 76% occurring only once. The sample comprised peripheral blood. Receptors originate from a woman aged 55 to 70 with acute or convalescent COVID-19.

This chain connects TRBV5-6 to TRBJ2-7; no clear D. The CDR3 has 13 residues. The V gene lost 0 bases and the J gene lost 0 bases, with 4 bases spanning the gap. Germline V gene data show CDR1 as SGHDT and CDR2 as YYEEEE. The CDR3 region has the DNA TGTGCCAGCAGCTTGGGTAGCTCCTACGAGCAGTACTTC. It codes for CASSLGSSYEQYF.

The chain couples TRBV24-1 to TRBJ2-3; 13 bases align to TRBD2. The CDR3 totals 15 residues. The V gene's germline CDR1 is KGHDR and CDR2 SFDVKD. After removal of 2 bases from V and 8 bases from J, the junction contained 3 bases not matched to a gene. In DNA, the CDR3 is TGTGCCACCAGTGATTCGACTAGCGGGGGGCCTACGCAGTATTTT. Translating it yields CATSDSTSGGPTQYF.

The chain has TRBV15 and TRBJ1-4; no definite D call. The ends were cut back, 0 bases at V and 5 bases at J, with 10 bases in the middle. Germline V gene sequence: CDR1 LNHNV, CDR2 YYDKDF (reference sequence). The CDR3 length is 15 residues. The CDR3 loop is CATSRDRGRNEKLFF. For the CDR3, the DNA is TGTGCCACCAGCAGAGATCGCGGCAGAAATGAAAAACTGTTTTTT.

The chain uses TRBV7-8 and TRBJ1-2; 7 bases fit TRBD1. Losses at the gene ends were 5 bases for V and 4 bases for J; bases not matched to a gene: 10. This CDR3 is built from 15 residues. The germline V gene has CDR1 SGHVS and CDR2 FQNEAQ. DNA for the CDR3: TGTGCCAGCAGCCCCCCTAGAGGACAGGCCTATGGCTACACCTTC. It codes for CASSPPRGQAYGYTF. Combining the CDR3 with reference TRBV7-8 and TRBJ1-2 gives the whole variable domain GAGVSQSPRYKVAKRGQDVALRCDPISGHVSLFWYQQALGQGPEFLTYFQNEAQLDKSGLPSDRFFAERPEGSVSTLKIQRTQQEDSAVYLCASSPPRGQAYGYTFGSGTRLTVV.

CDR3 bases: TGTGCCAGCTCACCATCGGAAGAGACCCAGTACTTC. Translating it yields CASSPSEETQYF. This chain connects TRBV18 to TRBJ2-5; D not certain. Germline V gene lookup returns CDR1 KGHSH and CDR2 LQKENI. With 2 bases removed from V and 3 bases from J, the gap between germline ends came to 4 bases. The CDR3 runs to 12 residues. Full variable domain (remainder filled in from reference TRBV18 and TRBJ2-5): NAGVMQNPRHLVRRRGQEARLRCSPMKGHSHVYWYRQLPEEGLKFMVYLQKENIIDESGMPKERFSAEFPKEGPSILRIQQVVRGDSAAYFCASSPSEETQYFGPGTRLLVL.

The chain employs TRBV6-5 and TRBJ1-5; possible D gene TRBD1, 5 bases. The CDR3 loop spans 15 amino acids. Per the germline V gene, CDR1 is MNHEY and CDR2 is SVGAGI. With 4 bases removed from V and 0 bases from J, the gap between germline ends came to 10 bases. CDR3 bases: TGTGCCAGCAGTTTAGCAGGGAATAGCAATCAGCCCCAGCATTTT. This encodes CASSLAGNSNQPQHF.

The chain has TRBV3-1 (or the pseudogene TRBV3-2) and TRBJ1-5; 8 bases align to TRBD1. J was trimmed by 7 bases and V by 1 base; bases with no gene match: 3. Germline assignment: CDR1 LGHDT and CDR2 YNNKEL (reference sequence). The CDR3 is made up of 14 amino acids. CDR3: CASSQGTGRQPQHF. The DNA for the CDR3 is TGTGCCAGCAGCCAAGGGACAGGGAGGCAGCCCCAGCATTTT.

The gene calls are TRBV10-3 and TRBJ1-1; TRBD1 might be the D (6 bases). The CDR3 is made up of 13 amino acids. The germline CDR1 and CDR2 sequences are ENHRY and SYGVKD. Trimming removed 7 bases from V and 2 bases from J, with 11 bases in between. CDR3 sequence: CAITRTENTEAFF. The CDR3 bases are TGTGCCATCACCAGGACAGAAAACACTGAAGCTTTCTTT.

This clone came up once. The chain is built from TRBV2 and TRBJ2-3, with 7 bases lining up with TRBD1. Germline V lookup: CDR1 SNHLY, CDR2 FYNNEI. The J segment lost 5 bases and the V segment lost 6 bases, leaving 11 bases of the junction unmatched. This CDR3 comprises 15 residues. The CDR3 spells CASSAIEGAGDTQYF. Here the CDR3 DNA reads TGTGCCAGCAGCGCAATTGAGGGGGCCGGAGATACGCAGTATTTT.

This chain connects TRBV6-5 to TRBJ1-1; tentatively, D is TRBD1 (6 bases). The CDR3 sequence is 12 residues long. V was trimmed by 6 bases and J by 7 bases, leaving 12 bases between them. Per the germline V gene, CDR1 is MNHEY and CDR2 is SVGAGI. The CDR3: CASRRTGSEAFF. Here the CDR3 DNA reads TGTGCCAGCAGACGAACAGGGAGTGAAGCTTTCTTT.

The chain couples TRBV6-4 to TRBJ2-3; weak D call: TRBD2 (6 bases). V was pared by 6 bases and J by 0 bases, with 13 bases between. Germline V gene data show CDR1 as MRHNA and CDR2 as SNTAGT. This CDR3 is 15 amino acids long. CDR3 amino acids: CASSAGTGSTDTQYF. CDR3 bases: TGTGCCAGCAGCGCGGGGACGGGGAGCACAGATACGCAGTATTTT.

The CDR3, as DNA: TGTGCCAGCAGCTCCAGCAGGGCAGCGACATACAATGAGCAGTTCTTC. This encodes CASSSSRAATYNEQFF. The chain carries TRBV7-9 and TRBJ2-1; D is perhaps TRBD1 (5 bases). The CDR3 covers 16 residues. Trimming removed 4 bases at V and 4 bases at J, with 17 bases between. Germline CDR1 and CDR2: SEHNR and FQNEAQ (reference sequence).

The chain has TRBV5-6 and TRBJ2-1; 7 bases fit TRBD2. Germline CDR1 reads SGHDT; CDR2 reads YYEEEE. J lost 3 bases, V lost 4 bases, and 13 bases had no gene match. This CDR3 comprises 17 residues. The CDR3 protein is CASSRRAGSGYYNEQFF. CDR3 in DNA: TGTGCCAGCAGCCGGCGAGCGGGGAGCGGTTACTACAATGAGCAGTTCTTC.

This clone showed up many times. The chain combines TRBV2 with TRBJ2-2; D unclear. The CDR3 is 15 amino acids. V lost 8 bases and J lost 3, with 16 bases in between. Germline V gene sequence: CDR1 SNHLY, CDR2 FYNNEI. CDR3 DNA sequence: TGTGCCAGCCTCCCCCGGCGGTCATACACCGGGGAGCTGTTTTTT. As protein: CASLPRRSYTGELFF.

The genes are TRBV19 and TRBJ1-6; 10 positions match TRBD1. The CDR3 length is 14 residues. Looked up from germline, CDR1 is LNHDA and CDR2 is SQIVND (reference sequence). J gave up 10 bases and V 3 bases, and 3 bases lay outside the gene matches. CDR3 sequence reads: CASSIGQGDSPLHF. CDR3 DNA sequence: TGTGCCAGTAGTATCGGACAGGGGGACTCACCCCTCCACTTT. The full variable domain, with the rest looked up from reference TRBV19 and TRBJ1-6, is DGGITQSPKYLFRKEGQNVTLSCEQNLNHDAMYWYRQDPGQGLRLIYYSQIVNDFQKGDIAEGYSVSREKKESFPLTVTSAQKNPTAFYLCASSIGQGDSPLHFGNGTRLTVT.

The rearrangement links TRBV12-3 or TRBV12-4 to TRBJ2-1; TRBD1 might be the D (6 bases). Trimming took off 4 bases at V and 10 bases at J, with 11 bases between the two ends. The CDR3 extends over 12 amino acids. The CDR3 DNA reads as TGTGCCAGCAGTTCCGTTACAGGGGAGCAGTTCTTC. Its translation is CASSSVTGEQFF.

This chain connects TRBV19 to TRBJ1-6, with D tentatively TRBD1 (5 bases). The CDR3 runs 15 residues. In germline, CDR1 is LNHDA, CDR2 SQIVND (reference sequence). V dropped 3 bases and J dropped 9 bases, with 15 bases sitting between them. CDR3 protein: CASSILAGGASPLHF. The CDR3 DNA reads TGTGCCAGTAGTATCCTGGCAGGTGGGGCTTCACCCCTCCACTTT.

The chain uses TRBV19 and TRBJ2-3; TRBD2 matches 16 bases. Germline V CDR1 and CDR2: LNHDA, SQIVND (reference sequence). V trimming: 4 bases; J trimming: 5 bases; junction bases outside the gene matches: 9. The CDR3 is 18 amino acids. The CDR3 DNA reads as TGTGCCAGTAGTAGGGGACTAGCGGGGGGGCCCACACGAGATACGCAGTATTTT. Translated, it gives CASSRGLAGGPTRDTQYF.

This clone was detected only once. The DNA for the CDR3 is TGTGCCAGCAGTCACGACCCGGGTTCACCCCTCCACTTT. This codes for CASSHDPGSPLHF. This sequence joins TRBV6-6 and TRBJ1-6; D is uncertain. The CDR3 length is 13 residues. Germline V CDR1 and CDR2: MNHNY, SVGAGI (reference sequence). V lost 5 bases, J lost 9 bases, and 11 bases lay in between.

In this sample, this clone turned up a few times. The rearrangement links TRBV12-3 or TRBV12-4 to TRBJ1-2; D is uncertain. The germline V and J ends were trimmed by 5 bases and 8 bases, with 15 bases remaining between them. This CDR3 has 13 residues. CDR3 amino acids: CASSPGPSGGYTF. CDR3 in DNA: TGTGCCAGCAGTCCAGGACCCTCGGGAGGCTACACCTTC.